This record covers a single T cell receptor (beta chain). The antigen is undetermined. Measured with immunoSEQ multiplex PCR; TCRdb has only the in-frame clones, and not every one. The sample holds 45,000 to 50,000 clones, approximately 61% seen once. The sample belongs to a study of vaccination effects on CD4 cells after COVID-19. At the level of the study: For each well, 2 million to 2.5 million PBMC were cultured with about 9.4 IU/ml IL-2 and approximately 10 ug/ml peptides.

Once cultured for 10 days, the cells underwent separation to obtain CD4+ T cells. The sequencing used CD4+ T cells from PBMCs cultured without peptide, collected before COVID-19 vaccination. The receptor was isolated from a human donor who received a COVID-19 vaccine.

The CDR3 protein is CASSYSRPSTDTQYF. CDR3 sequence (DNA): TGTGCCAGCAGTTACTCCCGACCGAGCACAGATACGCAGTATTTT. The genes are TRBV6-5 and TRBJ2-3; D gene ambiguous. CDR3 length: 15 residues. Germline V gene lookup returns CDR1 MNHEY and CDR2 SVGAGI. Trimming removed 0 bases at V and 0 bases at J, with 7 bases between.